This T cell receptor (beta chain) was recovered during a study of cytomegalovirus exposure and HLA in healthy donors. Findings and caveats of the study: Cytomegalovirus status was reportedly diagnosed by the classifier with high sensitivity and specificity.

Both 60 Vbeta primers and 13 Jbeta primers went into the PCR. Profiling relied on immunoSEQ multiplex PCR, and the TCRdb table lists in-frame clones only, not all of them. The sample has about 160,000 clones, approximately 80% seen once. On this clone itself: The antigen is undetermined.

The germline V gene has CDR1 SNHLY and CDR2 FYNNEI. CDR3 length: 14 residues. The V call is TRBV2, the J call TRBJ2-5, with 10 nucleotides matching TRBD2. The assigned J gene may be wrong: the sequence end matches TRBJ2-7 better. This sequence originates from a woman aged 50 to 60 in good health and CMV-seronegative. Sequenced: PBMCs. CDR3 sequence (DNA): TGTGCCAGCAGTTTTAGCGGGAGGAGTGACGAGCAGTACTTC. It translates to CASSFSGRSDEQYF.